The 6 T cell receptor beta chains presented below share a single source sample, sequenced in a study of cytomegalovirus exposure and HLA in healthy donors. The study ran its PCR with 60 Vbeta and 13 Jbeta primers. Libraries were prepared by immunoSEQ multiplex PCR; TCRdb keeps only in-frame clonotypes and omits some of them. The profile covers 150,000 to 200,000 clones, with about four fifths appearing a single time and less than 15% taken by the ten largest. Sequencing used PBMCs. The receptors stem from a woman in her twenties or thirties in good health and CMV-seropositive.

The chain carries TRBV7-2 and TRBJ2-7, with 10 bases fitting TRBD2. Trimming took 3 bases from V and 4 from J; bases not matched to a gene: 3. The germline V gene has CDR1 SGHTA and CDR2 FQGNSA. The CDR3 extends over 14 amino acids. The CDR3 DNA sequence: TGTGCCAGCAGCTTTGCTAGCGGGAGTTACGAGCAGTACTTC. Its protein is CASSFASGSYEQYF.

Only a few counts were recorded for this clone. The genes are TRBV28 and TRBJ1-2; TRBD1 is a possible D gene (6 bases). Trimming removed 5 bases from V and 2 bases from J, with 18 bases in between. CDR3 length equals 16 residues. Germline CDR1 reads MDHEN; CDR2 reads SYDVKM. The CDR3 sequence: CASSTPSGQVNYGYTF. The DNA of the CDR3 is TGTGCCAGCAGTACCCCTTCGGGACAAGTAAACTATGGCTACACCTTC.

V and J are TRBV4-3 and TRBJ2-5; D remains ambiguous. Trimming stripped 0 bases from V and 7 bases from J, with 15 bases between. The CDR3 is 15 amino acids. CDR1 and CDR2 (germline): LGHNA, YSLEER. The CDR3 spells CASSQDRSSIRTQYF. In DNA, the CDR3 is TGCGCCAGCAGCCAAGATCGGTCGTCCATCCGGACCCAGTACTTC.

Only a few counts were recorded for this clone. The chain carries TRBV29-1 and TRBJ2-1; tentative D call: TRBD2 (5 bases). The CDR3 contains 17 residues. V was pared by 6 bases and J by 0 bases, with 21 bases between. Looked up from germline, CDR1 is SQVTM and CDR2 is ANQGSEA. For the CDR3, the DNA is TGCAGCGTCCCCCGAGGGAGTGGGTGGGACTCCTACAATGAGCAGTTCTTC. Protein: CSVPRGSGWDSYNEQFF.

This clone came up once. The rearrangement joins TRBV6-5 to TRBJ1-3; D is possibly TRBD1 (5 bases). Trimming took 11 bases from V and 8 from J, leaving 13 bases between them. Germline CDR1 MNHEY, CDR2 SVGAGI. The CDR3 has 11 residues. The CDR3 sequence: CAVQDRDTIYF. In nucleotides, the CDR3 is TGTGCCGTACAGGATAGGGACACCATATATTTT.

The CDR3 coding sequence is TGTGCCAGCAGCTTAACAGGGATAAACACTGAAGCTTTCTTT. This sequence encodes CASSLTGINTEAFF. The rearrangement links TRBV5-6 to TRBJ1-1; D might be TRBD1 (6 bases). The V and J ends lost 2 bases and 2 bases respectively, with 10 bases between them. CDR3 length equals 14 residues. Germline values: CDR1 SGHDT, CDR2 YYEEEE.